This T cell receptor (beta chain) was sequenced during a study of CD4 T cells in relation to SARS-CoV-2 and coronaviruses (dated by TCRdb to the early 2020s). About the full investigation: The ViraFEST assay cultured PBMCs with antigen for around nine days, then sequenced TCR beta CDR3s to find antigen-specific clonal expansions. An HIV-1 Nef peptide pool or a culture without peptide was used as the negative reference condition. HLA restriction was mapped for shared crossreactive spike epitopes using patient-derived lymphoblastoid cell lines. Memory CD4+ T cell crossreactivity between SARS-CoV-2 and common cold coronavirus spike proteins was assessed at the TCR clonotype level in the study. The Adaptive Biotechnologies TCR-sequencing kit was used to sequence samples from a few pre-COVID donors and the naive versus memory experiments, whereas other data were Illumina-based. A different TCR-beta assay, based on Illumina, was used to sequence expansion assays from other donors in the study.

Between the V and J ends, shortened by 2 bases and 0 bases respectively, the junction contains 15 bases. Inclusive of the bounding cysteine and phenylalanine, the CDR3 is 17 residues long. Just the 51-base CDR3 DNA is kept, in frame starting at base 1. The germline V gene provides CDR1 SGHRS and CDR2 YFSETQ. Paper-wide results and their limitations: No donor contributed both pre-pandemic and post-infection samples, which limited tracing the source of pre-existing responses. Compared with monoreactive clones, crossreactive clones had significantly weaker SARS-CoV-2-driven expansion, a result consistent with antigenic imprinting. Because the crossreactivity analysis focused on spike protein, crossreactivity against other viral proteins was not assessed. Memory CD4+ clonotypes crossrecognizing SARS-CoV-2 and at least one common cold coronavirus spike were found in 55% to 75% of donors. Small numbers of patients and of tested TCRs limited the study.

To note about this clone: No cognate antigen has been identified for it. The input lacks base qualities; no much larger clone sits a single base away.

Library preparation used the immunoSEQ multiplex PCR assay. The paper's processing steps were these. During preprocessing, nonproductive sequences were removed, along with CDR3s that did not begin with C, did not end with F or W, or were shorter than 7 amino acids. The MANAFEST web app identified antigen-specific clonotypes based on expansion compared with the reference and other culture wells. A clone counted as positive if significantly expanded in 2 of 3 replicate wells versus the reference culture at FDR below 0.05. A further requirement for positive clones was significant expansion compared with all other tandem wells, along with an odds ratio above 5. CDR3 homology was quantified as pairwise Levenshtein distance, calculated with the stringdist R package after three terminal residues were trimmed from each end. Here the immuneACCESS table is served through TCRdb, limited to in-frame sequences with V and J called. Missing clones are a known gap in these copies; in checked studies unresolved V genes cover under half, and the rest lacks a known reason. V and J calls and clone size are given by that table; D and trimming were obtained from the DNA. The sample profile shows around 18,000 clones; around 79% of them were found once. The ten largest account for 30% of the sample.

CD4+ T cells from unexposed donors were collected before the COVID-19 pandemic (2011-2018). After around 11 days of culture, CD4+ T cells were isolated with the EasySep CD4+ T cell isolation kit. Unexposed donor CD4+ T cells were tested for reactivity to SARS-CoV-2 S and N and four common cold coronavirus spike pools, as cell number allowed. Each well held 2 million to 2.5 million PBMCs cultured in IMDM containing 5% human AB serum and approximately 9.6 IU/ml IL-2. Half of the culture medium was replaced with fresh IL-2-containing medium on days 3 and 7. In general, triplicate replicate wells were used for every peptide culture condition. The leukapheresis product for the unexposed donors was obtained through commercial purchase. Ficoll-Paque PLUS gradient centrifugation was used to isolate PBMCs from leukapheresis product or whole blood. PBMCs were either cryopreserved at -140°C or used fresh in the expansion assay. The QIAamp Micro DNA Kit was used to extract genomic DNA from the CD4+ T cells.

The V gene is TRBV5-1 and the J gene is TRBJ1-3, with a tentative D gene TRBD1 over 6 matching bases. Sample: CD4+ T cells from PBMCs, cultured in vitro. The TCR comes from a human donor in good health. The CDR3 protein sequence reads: CASSFEGTRFSGNTIYF. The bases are TGCGCCAGCAGCTTTGAAGGGACAAGATTCTCTGGAAACACCATATATTTT.